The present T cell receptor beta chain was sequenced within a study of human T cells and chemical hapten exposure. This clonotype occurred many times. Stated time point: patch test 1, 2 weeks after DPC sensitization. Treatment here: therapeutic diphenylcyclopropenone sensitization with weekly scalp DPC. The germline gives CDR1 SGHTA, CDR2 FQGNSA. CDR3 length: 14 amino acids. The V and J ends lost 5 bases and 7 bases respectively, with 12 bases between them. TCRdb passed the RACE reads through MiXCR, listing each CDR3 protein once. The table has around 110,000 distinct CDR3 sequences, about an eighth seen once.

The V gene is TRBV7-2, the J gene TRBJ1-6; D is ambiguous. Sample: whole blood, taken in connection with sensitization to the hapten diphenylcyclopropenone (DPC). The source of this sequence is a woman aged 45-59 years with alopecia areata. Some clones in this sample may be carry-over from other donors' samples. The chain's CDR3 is CASSPRGLNSPLHF. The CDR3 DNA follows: TGTGCCAGCAGCCCTCGCGGACTCAATTCACCCCTCCACTTT.